This paragraph covers one TCR beta chain sequence. The sample originates from a study of technical replicates of blood from a handful of donors. The CDR3 has 16 residues. V dropped 1 base and J dropped 1; count of bases not matched to a gene: 6. Germline V gives CDR1 SNHLY, CDR2 FYNNEI. Only in-frame clones appear in the TCRdb table, and some are missing; sequencing was by immunoSEQ multiplex PCR. The profile shows tens of thousands of clones, approximately 94% of them singletons. The sequence was obtained from a human donor in good health. V usage is TRBV2 and J usage is TRBJ1-1; TRBD1 matches 7 bases. The sample taken for sequencing was T cells isolated from PBMCs. CDR3 coding DNA: TGTGCCAGCAGTGAAGAGCCTGACAGGGAGAACACTGAAGCTTTCTTT. It codes for CASSEEPDRENTEAFF.